Below, one TCR beta chain is given with its context. Its target is not known. The CDR3 covers 15 residues. Looked up from germline, CDR1 is MNHEY and CDR2 is SMNVEV (reference sequence). V dropped 5 bases and J dropped 4 bases, with 14 bases sitting between them. CD45RO-negative, CCR7-selected cells formed the naive CD8 fraction, which excluded terminally differentiated effector memory CD45RA+ cells. The sample is drawn from a study of shared clonotypes between healthy human individuals. Overall study findings and caveats: Blood was the sole source, and tissue repertoires probably differ.

Every immunoSEQ plate was one replicate of a subset's evenly spread DNA. Repertoires were generated with immunoSEQ multiplex PCR, while TCRdb's copy carries only in-frame clones and drops some. The sample has about 700,000 clones; roughly 94% are singletons. The sequencing input was naive CD8+ T cells sorted from blood. This TCR was sampled from a young man in good health. This chain links TRBV27 with TRBJ2-2; TRBD1 might be the D (5 bases). Written as DNA, the CDR3 is TGTGCCAGCAGTCAATACAGGACCGCCACCGGGGAGCTGTTTTTT. Translation: CASSQYRTATGELFF.